The 2 T cell receptor beta chains below were found in one sample sequenced in a study of Ad26.COV2.S vaccination and SARS-CoV-2 variants. The treatment denotes: some 19 received Ad26.COV2.S at low or high dose, single or two shots; a few received placebo; per-sample allocation not given. Collection of samples fell on day 63 after the first vaccine or placebo injection. Profiled with immunoSEQ multiplex PCR; TCRdb holds only in-frame clones, not every one. The data show approximately 340,000 clones, approximately 85% seen once. Specimen: peripheral blood, collected in a trial of Ad26.COV2.S vaccine versus placebo. The receptors stem from a person between 18 and 65 years old who received the Ad26.COV2.S COVID-19 vaccine or a placebo.

The chain couples TRBV21-1 to TRBJ2-3; the D call of TRBD2 is as the table states it, not checked on the DNA. TRBV21-1 is a listed pseudogene. The CDR3 consists of 19 residues. CDR3 coding DNA: TGTGCCAGCAGCACCCGGCCGCCACTACTAGCGGCCGGCACAGATACGCAGTATTTT. Amino acid sequence: CASSTRPPLLAAGTDTQYF.

The V call is TRBV6-5, the J call TRBJ2-1; 9 bases are shared with TRBD2. V was pared by 7 bases and J by 6 bases, with 7 bases of the junction left unmatched. Germline lookup yields CDR1 MNHEY and CDR2 SVGAGI. This CDR3 is 14 amino acids long. CDR3: CASTPAGGRNEQFF. The CDR3 region has the DNA TGTGCCAGCACCCCGGCGGGGGGGCGCAATGAGCAGTTCTTC.